A single T cell receptor (beta chain) is shown here with its context. Its specificity is not known. CDR3 length: 14 residues. J gave up 5 bases and V 6 bases, and 12 bases lay outside the gene matches. Germline CDR1 DFQATT, CDR2 SNEGSKA (reference sequence). These data are taken from a study of CD8 T cells in ankylosing spondylitis. Study-level results: There was reportedly significant enrichment of clones that were disease-linked in matched ankylosing spondylitis synovial fluid. Certain motif variants had earlier been reported in reactive arthritis synovial fluid and blood.

Quantitative 5'-RACE with molecular barcodes generated TCR beta libraries. In TCRdb, the 5' RACE reads were re-called with MiXCR into one record per CDR3 protein. The sample lists over 200,000 distinct CDR3 sequences, about 11% occurring once. The source is a male donor with ankylosing spondylitis or in good health (not recorded which). The sample comprised blood, either unsorted or a sorted T cell fraction (not recorded which). This chain links TRBV20-1 with TRBJ2-7; 8 bases agree with TRBD1. CDR3 coding DNA: TGCAGTGCGGTAGGGACAGGCGACTTTGACGAGCAGTACTTC. Encoded protein: CSAVGTGDFDEQYF.